The present entry profiles one T cell receptor beta chain with its context. Trimming removed 2 bases at V and 4 bases at J, with 9 bases between. The CDR3 is 14 residues long. The germline gives CDR1 SGHDT, CDR2 YYEEEE. Primers used in a second PCR of about 7 to 11 cycles were a sample-barcoded 5' primer and a J-beta primer mix. TCRdb reanalysed the 5' RACE reads using MiXCR and keeps one entry per CDR3 protein. Counted here are fewer than 650,000 distinct CDR3 sequences, over 25% occurring once; the ten biggest clones make up approximately 3.3%. These data come from a study of blood T cells in healthy people across ages. On the study more broadly: With template switching, about one barcoded beta molecule was captured per two T cells.

The data also belong to a second study, concerning T cells of mothers and their children.

The chain combines TRBV5-6 with TRBJ2-2; no clear D gene. This receptor was taken from a boy between 2 and 10 years old in good health. The sample consisted of blood. The CDR3 reads CASSFGPTTGELFF. In DNA, the CDR3 is TGTGCCAGCAGCTTCGGGCCGACCACCGGGGAGCTGTTTTTT.